This T cell receptor (beta chain) was obtained from a study of T-cell reconstitution after alpha-beta-depleted transplantation in children (dated by TCRdb to about 2016). Concerning the study at large: T-cell immune reconstitution after TCRalphabeta/CD19-depleted allogeneic hematopoietic cell transplantation in children was quantitatively tracked in the study by means of TCR repertoire profiling.

The library was produced with PCR. This sample was sequenced with an Illumina HiSeq 2500. Molecular barcoding was employed in the preparation of TCR libraries, with unique molecular identifiers being used to normalize TCRbeta repertoire quantification. TCRdb cleaned the public reads at Q25 with fastp, built clones with MiXCR and kept in-frame beta chains. All rows with the same CDR3 protein become a single entry with the most common DNA and genes. The sample records under 300,000 distinct CDR3 sequences, about 8.8% of which are singletons. The top ten clonotypes cover about 4.9% of the sample. CDR3 length: 16 amino acids, cysteine to phenylalanine. Only the CDR3 DNA stays, 48 bases, in frame from base 1. Trimming takes 1 base from V and 4 bases from J, and the germline ends sit 16 bases apart. CDR1 and CDR2 (MDHEN, SYDVKM) derive from the germline V gene. This clonotype was picked up many times. The clone's antigen remains unknown. The record has no base qualities; no much larger clone is one base away.

The rearrangement joined TRBV28 to TRBJ1-2; D gene: possibly TRBD1, on 6 matching bases. Sequencing was performed on PBMCs from the stem cell graft donor, taken from the stem cell graft. This TCR came from a human donor who donated a stem cell graft to a child with SCID. The DNA sequence is given as TGTGCCAGCAGTTTATCCACAGGGCTTACTGGCTATGGCTACACCTTC. The translation is CASSLSTGLTGYGYTF.